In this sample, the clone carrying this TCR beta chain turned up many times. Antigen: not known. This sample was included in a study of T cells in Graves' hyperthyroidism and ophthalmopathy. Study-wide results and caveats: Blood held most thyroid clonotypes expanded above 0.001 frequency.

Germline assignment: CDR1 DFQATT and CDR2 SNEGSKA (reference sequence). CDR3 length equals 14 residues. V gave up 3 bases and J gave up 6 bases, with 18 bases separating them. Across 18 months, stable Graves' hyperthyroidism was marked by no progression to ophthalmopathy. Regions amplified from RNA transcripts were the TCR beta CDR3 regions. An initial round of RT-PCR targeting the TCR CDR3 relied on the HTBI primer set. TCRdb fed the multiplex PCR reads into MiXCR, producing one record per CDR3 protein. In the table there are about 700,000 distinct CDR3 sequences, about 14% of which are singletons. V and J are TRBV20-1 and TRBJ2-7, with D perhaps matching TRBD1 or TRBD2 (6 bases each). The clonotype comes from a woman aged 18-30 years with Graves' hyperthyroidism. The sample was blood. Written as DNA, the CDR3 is TGCAGTGCTAGTGTGTCGGGGGCGGCGGTCGAGCAGTACTTC. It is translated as CSASVSGAAVEQYF.